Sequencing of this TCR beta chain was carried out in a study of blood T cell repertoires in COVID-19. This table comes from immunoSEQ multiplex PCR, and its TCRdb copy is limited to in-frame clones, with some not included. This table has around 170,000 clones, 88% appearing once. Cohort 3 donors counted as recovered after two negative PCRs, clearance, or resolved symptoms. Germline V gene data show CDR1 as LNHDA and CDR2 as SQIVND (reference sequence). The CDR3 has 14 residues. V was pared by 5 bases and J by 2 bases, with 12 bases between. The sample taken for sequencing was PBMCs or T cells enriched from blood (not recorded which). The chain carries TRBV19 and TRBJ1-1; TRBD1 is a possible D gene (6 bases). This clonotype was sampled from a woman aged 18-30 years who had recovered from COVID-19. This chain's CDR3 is CASSLDRLNTEAFF. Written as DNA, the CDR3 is TGTGCCAGTAGTCTGGACAGACTAAACACTGAAGCTTTCTTT.